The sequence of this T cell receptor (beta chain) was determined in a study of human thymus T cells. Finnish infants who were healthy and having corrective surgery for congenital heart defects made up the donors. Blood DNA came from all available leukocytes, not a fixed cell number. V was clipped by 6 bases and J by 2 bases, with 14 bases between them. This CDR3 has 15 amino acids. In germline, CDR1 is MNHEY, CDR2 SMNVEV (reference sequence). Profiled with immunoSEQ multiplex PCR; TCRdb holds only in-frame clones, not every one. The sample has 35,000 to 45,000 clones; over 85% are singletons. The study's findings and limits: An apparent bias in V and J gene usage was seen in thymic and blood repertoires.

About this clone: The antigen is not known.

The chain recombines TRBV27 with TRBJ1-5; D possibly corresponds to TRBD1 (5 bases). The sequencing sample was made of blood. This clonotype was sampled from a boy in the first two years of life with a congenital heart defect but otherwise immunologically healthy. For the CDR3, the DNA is TGTGCCAGCAGCGCTCAGGGAGATGGCAATCAGCCCCAGCATTTT. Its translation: CASSAQGDGNQPQHF.